This T cell receptor beta chain is drawn from a study of blood T cell repertoires in COVID-19. Looked up from germline, CDR1 is SNHLY and CDR2 is FYNNEI. V was cut by 7 bases and J by 2 bases, with 6 bases left in between. This CDR3 contains 11 residues. Source study methods: From reference gene primer amplification, estimates of nucleated cell counts were derived. Assay: immunoSEQ multiplex PCR; the TCRdb copy retains only in-frame clones and omits some. V, J and clone size derive from that table, while D and trimming were established from the DNA sequence. The sample consists of 250,000 to 350,000 clones, roughly 87% of them appearing once.

The rearrangement links TRBV2 to TRBJ2-7; D is unresolved. The origin of this receptor is a woman in her fifties or sixties who had recovered from COVID-19. What was sequenced was peripheral blood. CDR3 loop: CASTLAYEQYF. In nucleotides, the CDR3 is TGTGCCAGCACCCTCGCCTACGAGCAGTACTTC.